This record covers a single T cell receptor (beta chain). Its antigen is unknown. This sample was included in a study of graft-versus-host responses after intestinal transplantation. Study overall: As for transplant type, recipients had multivisceral, liver-intestinal, or isolated intestinal grafts. Among the recipients, all got anti-thymocyte globulin induction and then tacrolimus and steroids for two to four years.

Produced via immunoSEQ multiplex PCR; TCRdb's table is partial and in-frame only. The sample yields about 120,000 clones, around 94% seen once. CDR3 size: 17 residues. From germline, CDR1 is SGDLS and CDR2 YYNGEE. V lost 5 bases and J lost 2; bases outside the gene matches: 13. Findings and limits, study-wide: Early post-transplant falls in HvG clones accompanied the peak levels of circulating GvH clones. Some GvH clones appeared in ileal mucosa or blood before recipient bone marrow.

The rearrangement uses TRBV9 and TRBJ1-2; 9 bases map to TRBD1. This receptor was identified in a human donor who was the organ donor for an intestinal transplant. The material was unstimulated CD8+ T cells sorted from spleen or lymph node cells, obtained before transplant. The DNA of the CDR3 is TGTGCCAGCAGGAGAACCGGGACAGGGCCACCAAACTATGGCTACACCTTC. Protein: CASRRTGTGPPNYGYTF.